A single sample gave rise to the 32 T cell receptor beta chains below, sequenced in a study of regulatory T cells in long-lasting Graves disease. Time point denoted: newly diagnosed GD, antithyroid drugs for less than 3 months. The TCR library was made from RNA extracted from PBMCs. Building of the TCR beta libraries involved iRepertoire HTBI primers and Arm-PCR of CDR3 regions. TCRdb processed the multiplex PCR reads anew with MiXCR; each CDR3 protein has one entry. The table lists 560,000 or so distinct CDR3 sequences, more than 15% of them singletons, with around 11% in the top ten. The sample was also linked to a second study, of T cells in Graves' hyperthyroidism and ophthalmopathy.

The sample was peripheral blood mononuclear cells (PBMCs), taken at new diagnosis, from a patient treated with antithyroid drugs. The receptors were sampled from a man younger than 30 with Graves disease.

This clonotype was detected only once. The junction departs from the called germline gene at one end, perhaps through a read error. This chain joins TRBV20-1 and TRBJ1-2; no reliable D call. The CDR3 extends over 11 amino acids. Germline V CDR1 and CDR2: DFQATT, SNEGSKA (reference sequence). CDR3 coding DNA: TGTGAGGCCAGGTCAAACTATGGCTACACCTTC. This translates into CEARSNYGYTF.

This clonotype came up many times. The chain carries TRBV11-1 and TRBJ2-7, with TRBD1 matching 7 bases. The V gene's germline CDR1 is SGHAT and CDR2 FQDESV (reference sequence). V trimming: 3 bases; J trimming: 0 bases; junction bases outside the gene matches: 8. This CDR3 is 16 amino acids long. The CDR3 region is CASSLGNRGISYEQYF. The CDR3 coding sequence is TGTGCCAGCAGCTTGGGGAACAGGGGAATCTCCTACGAGCAGTACTTC.

This clonotype came up many times. The chain couples TRBV11-2 to TRBJ2-3, with 8 bases fitting TRBD2. CDR1 and CDR2 from the germline V gene are SGHAT and FQNNGV. Trimming at V came to 1 base and at J to 2 bases, leaving 5 bases not matched to a gene. The CDR3 length is 16 residues. The CDR3 DNA follows: TGTGCCAGCAGCTTAGGAGAGCGGGAGCTCACAGATACGCAGTATTTT. Amino acids: CASSLGERELTDTQYF. The entire variable domain, with the rest obtained from reference TRBV11-2 and TRBJ2-3, is as follows: EAGVAQSPRYKIIEKRQSVAFWCNPISGHATLYWYQQILGQGPKLLIQFQNNGVVDDSQLPKDRFSAERLKGVDSTLKIQPAKLEDSAVYLCASSLGERELTDTQYFGPGTRLTVL.

The table lists this clonotype with a few counts. The rearrangement uses TRBV3-1 and TRBJ2-3, with 8 positions matching TRBD1. Germline assignment: CDR1 LGHDT and CDR2 YNNKEL (reference sequence). The ends lost 4 bases at V and 2 bases at J; junction bases unmatched: 8. The CDR3 spans 16 residues. The CDR3 coding sequence is TGTGCCAGCAGCCCCAGGGCAGGGGGCGTCACAGATACGCAGTATTTT. It is translated as CASSPRAGGVTDTQYF.

This clonotype was seen a handful of times. This chain connects TRBV9 to TRBJ2-7; a weak D match, TRBD2 (6 bases). V lost 0 bases and J lost 2, with 12 bases in between. CDR1 and CDR2 (germline): SGDLS, YYNGEE. CDR3 length equals 15 residues. The CDR3, as DNA: TGTGCCAGCAGCGTAGGGAATGGGGAGGCCTACGAGCAGTACTTC. The encoded protein is CASSVGNGEAYEQYF. The full variable domain, with the rest looked up from reference TRBV9 and TRBJ2-7, is DSGVTQTPKHLITATGQRVTLRCSPRSGDLSVYWYQQSLDQGLQFLIQYYNGEERAKGNILERFSAQQFPDLHSELNLSSLELGDSALYFCASSVGNGEAYEQYFGPGTRLTVT.

This clonotype was counted a few times. The CDR3 DNA is TGCGCCAGCAGCCAAGATCTCCAGGGGGCGGCCTACGAGCAGTACTTC. Protein product: CASSQDLQGAAYEQYF. This rearrangement joins TRBV4-1 to TRBJ2-7, with TRBD1 matching 8 bases. Germline V gene data show CDR1 as MGHRA and CDR2 as YSYEKL. The CDR3 runs 16 residues. V shed 0 bases and J 2 bases; nucleotides not matched to a gene: 6.

This clonotype appeared many times. This chain connects TRBV20-1 to TRBJ1-5; 10 bases align to TRBD1. In germline, CDR1 is DFQATT, CDR2 SNEGSKA (reference sequence). The CDR3 extends over 13 amino acids. With 5 bases clipped from V and 7 bases from J, the junction kept 5 bases outside the gene matches. CDR3 in amino acids: CSARQGAGQPQHF. DNA for the CDR3: TGCAGTGCTCGACAGGGGGCGGGACAGCCCCAGCATTTT.

The chain couples TRBV7-6 to TRBJ2-3; a possible D gene is TRBD2 (5 bases). CDR1 is SGHVS, CDR2 FNYEAQ, per germline. With 5 bases removed from V and 2 bases from J, the gap between germline ends came to 14 bases. The CDR3 runs 15 residues. The CDR3 DNA reads TGTGCCAGCAGCCCTGGTGCGGAGGCCACAGATACGCAGTATTTT. It encodes CASSPGAEATDTQYF. Supplemented by reference TRBV7-6 and TRBJ2-3, the full variable domain reads GAGVSQSPRYKVTKRGQDVALRCDPISGHVSLYWYRQALGQGPEFLTYFNYEAQQDKSGLPNDRFSAERPEGSISTLTIQRTEQRDSAMYRCASSPGAEATDTQYFGPGTRLTVL.

This clonotype was recorded many times. The chain links TRBV11-2 to TRBJ2-5; maybe TRBD2 (5 bases). The CDR3 spans 15 residues. V lost 1 base to trimming and J lost 0 bases, with 9 bases between them. Germline CDR1 SGHAT, CDR2 FQNNGV. The CDR3 DNA reads TGTGCCAGCAGCTTAGGAGGACTGTACCAAGAGACCCAGTACTTC. This sequence encodes CASSLGGLYQETQYF. Combining the CDR3 with reference TRBV11-2 and TRBJ2-5 gives the whole variable domain EAGVAQSPRYKIIEKRQSVAFWCNPISGHATLYWYQQILGQGPKLLIQFQNNGVVDDSQLPKDRFSAERLKGVDSTLKIQPAKLEDSAVYLCASSLGGLYQETQYFGPGTRLLVL.

The chain uses TRBV5-5 and TRBJ1-1; 7 bases line up with TRBD1. Germline V gene data show CDR1 as SGHKS and CDR2 as YYEKEE (reference sequence). CDR3 size: 13 residues. The V segment lost 3 bases and the J segment 8 bases; nucleotides outside the gene matches: 7. In DNA form, the CDR3 reads TGTGCCAGCAGCTCCGGGCCGACAGGGGAAGCTTTCTTT. Translation: CASSSGPTGEAFF.

This clonotype appeared many times. The chain couples TRBV11-3 to TRBJ2-7, with 11 nucleotides matching TRBD1. The junction had 1 base not matched to a gene; V was cut back by 0 bases and J by 6 bases. The CDR3 spans 14 residues. The germline gives CDR1 SGHNT, CDR2 YENEEA. The CDR3 DNA follows: TGTGCCAGCAGCTTAGATGGGACAGGGGGCGAGCAGTACTTC. This translates into CASSLDGTGGEQYF.

The table lists this clonotype with a few counts. The chain combines TRBV18 with TRBJ1-2; D not certain. Trimming cost V 2 bases and J 3 bases, with 10 bases left between them. Germline lookup yields CDR1 KGHSH and CDR2 LQKENI. The CDR3 consists of 14 residues. Here the CDR3 DNA reads TGTGCCAGCTCACCATCGGGGATCGACTATGGCTACACCTTC. Protein: CASSPSGIDYGYTF.

The chain has TRBV4-1 and TRBJ2-1, with 7 bases identical to TRBD2. This CDR3 is 16 amino acids long. Germline V CDR1 and CDR2: MGHRA, YSYEKL. J gave up 3 bases and V 1 base, and 6 bases lay outside the gene matches. CDR3: CASSQGRTGGYNEQFF. The CDR3 region has the DNA TGCGCCAGCAGCCAAGGTCGGACGGGAGGCTACAATGAGCAGTTCTTC.

The CDR3 DNA reads as TGCGCCAGCAGCCCAAGGACAGGGGGCGATGAGCAGTTCTTC. This sequence encodes CASSPRTGGDEQFF. The chain carries TRBV5-1 and TRBJ2-1; 11 nucleotides line up with TRBD1. This CDR3 contains 14 residues. V was clipped by 4 bases and J by 8 bases; unmatched bases: 5. CDR1 SGHRS and CDR2 YFSETQ come from the germline V gene.

The chain recombines TRBV3-1 with TRBJ1-2; D unresolved. The CDR3 length is 12 residues. The germline CDR1 and CDR2 sequences are LGHDT and YNNKEL (reference sequence). Trimming cost V 5 bases and J 7 bases, with 11 bases left between them. As DNA, the CDR3 is TGTGCCAGCAGCTCCCCCGTGCGTGGCTACACCTTC. It yields the protein CASSSPVRGYTF.

Concerning this clonotype itself: Sequence at one end of the junction differs from germline and may be a read error. The chain couples TRBV20-1 to TRBJ2-5; weak D call: TRBD2 (6 bases). Germline assignment: CDR1 DFQATT and CDR2 SNEGSKA (reference sequence). The CDR3 spans 15 residues. CDR3 loop: CSARQHGSRQEAQYF. CDR3 DNA: TGCAGTGCTAGACAGCACGGGAGTCGCCAAGAGGCCCAGTACTTC.

This clonotype was detected a few times. This chain links TRBV20-1 with TRBJ2-3, with 11 bases identical to TRBD2. With 5 bases clipped from V and 4 bases from J, the junction kept 8 bases outside the gene matches. The germline gives CDR1 DFQATT, CDR2 SNEGSKA (reference sequence). The CDR3 contains 15 residues. The CDR3 here is CSAFATSGKADTQYF. The CDR3 nucleotides are TGCAGTGCTTTTGCGACTAGCGGGAAGGCAGATACGCAGTATTTT.

There are a few counts of this clonotype. The chain couples TRBV7-9 to TRBJ1-6; a weak D match, TRBD1 (5 bases). Germline V CDR1 and CDR2: SEHNR, FQNEAQ (reference sequence). V lost 5 bases to trimming and J lost 10 bases, with 21 bases between them. This CDR3 comprises 16 residues. CDR3 in amino acids: CASSDHNGGFGSPLHF. The CDR3 nucleotides are TGTGCCAGCAGCGATCACAATGGGGGATTCGGGTCACCCCTCCACTTT.

The rearrangement joins TRBV5-1 to TRBJ1-1; D ambiguous. Trimming pared 1 base from V and 0 bases from J, leaving 7 bases between. CDR3 length: 14 amino acids. Germline V gives CDR1 SGHRS, CDR2 YFSETQ. This CDR3 is CASSLSALNTEAFF. CDR3 DNA sequence: TGCGCCAGCAGCTTGTCCGCCCTGAACACTGAAGCTTTCTTT.

J is TRBJ2-1 and V is TRBV7-9; 7 bases are a match to TRBD2. V lost 2 bases, J lost 8 bases, and 15 bases stayed unmatched. Looked up from germline, CDR1 is SEHNR and CDR2 is FQNEAQ (reference sequence). This CDR3 is 17 amino acids long. CDR3 nucleotides: TGTGCCAGCAGCTTAACAGGCGGGAGTGGAGTCGGCGATGAGCAGTTCTTC. Its protein product is CASSLTGGSGVGDEQFF. Filled out from reference TRBV7-9 and TRBJ2-1, the complete variable domain reads DTGVSQNPRHKITKRGQNVTFRCDPISEHNRLYWYRQTLGQGPEFLTYFQNEAQLEKSRLLSDRFSAERPKGSFSTLEIQRTEQGDSAMYLCASSLTGGSGVGDEQFFGPGTRLTVL.

Ten or more counts support this clonotype. This rearrangement joins TRBV28 to TRBJ1-2; D is possibly TRBD1 (5 bases). CDR1 is MDHEN and CDR2 is SYDVKM in the germline V gene. CDR3 length equals 14 residues. Trimming stripped 5 bases from V and 0 bases from J, with 10 bases between. The CDR3 sequence: CASSEGTSNYGYTF. Here the CDR3 DNA reads TGTGCCAGCAGTGAAGGGACGTCTAACTATGGCTACACCTTC.

This clonotype occurred many times. The chain is built from TRBV7-9 and TRBJ2-1; D is tentatively TRBD1 or TRBD2 (5 bases each). V lost 5 bases and J lost 4, with 21 bases in between. Per germline, CDR1 SEHNR and CDR2 FQNEAQ (reference sequence). There are 17 residues in the CDR3. The CDR3 sequence: CASSPPQGLRGYNEQFF. The CDR3 DNA reads TGTGCCAGCAGCCCCCCCCAAGGGCTGAGGGGTTACAATGAGCAGTTCTTC.

Concerning this clonotype: This sequence may be a read error, since a much larger clone differs from it by one base. This chain joins TRBV20-1 and TRBJ2-7; unclear D gene. Germline V CDR1 and CDR2: DFQATT, SNEGSKA (reference sequence). V lost 7 bases and J lost 3, with 10 bases in between. This CDR3 spans 11 amino acids. The CDR3 nucleotides read TGCAGTGTTAGGGAAGACTACGAGCAGTACTTC. This codes for CSVREDYEQYF.

This clonotype showed up just a few times. The gene calls are TRBV3-1 and TRBJ2-3; 11 nucleotides align to TRBD2. Germline values: CDR1 LGHDT, CDR2 YNNKEL (reference sequence). The CDR3 covers 16 residues. Trimming at V came to 2 bases and at J to 5 bases, leaving 6 bases not matched to a gene. CDR3 bases: TGTGCCAGCAGCCAAATTAGCGGGAGGGCCGGAGATACGCAGTATTTT. Translated, it gives CASSQISGRAGDTQYF.

A single count supports this clonotype. V gene TRBV25-1 combines with J gene TRBJ2-2; 7 nucleotides line up with TRBD2. V trimming: 7 bases; J trimming: 6 bases; junction bases outside the gene matches: 2. Germline V lookup: CDR1 MGHDK, CDR2 SYGVNS. This CDR3 spans 12 amino acids. The DNA for the CDR3 is TGTGCCAGCACTCGGGAGGCCGGGGAGCTGTTTTTT. Its translation is CASTREAGELFF.

This clonotype was seen repeatedly, ten times or more. The J gene is TRBJ1-2, the V gene TRBV6-5; D not certain. The CDR3 sequence is 13 residues long. Trimming took off 2 bases at V and 2 bases at J, with 6 bases between the two ends. CDR1 is MNHEY and CDR2 is SVGAGI in the germline V gene. CDR3 nucleotide sequence: TGTGCCAGCAGTTACGACCTGAACTATGGCTACACCTTC. Its protein product is CASSYDLNYGYTF.

This clonotype was recorded a few times. The CDR3 loop reads CSASPASSYGYTF. In DNA, the CDR3 is TGCAGTGCTAGCCCCGCTAGCAGCTATGGCTACACCTTC. The chain employs TRBV20-1 and TRBJ1-2; no reliable D call. Germline CDR1 DFQATT, CDR2 SNEGSKA (reference sequence). V was shortened by 3 bases and J by 4 bases, with 12 bases between the two germline ends. The CDR3 loop spans 13 amino acids.

This clonotype came up many times. The rearrangement links TRBV3-1 to TRBJ2-7; 7 nucleotides align to TRBD2. V was clipped by 1 base and J by 3 bases; unmatched bases: 9. Germline V gene sequence: CDR1 LGHDT, CDR2 YNNKEL (reference sequence). This CDR3 is built from 16 residues. In DNA, the CDR3 is TGTGCCAGCAGCCAAGGGCCGGGCGGGAGTAACTACGAGCAGTACTTC. This sequence encodes CASSQGPGGSNYEQYF.

The rearrangement links TRBV18 to TRBJ2-7; D is tentatively TRBD1 or TRBD2 (5 bases each). Germline CDR1 reads KGHSH; CDR2 reads LQKENI. Trimming pared 0 bases from V and 7 bases from J, leaving 22 bases between. The CDR3 is 17 residues long. In DNA form, the CDR3 reads TGTGCCAGCTCACCACCCACCATACCGGGACGGCCCCTTGAGCAGTACTTC. Protein sequence: CASSPPTIPGRPLEQYF.

At least ten counts were recorded for this clonotype. The V gene is TRBV6-2 or TRBV6-3, the J gene TRBJ2-7, with 11 bases matching TRBD2. CDR1 is MNHEY and CDR2 is SVGEGT in the germline V gene. V shed 6 bases, J shed 2 bases, and the junction held 3 bases outside the gene matches. The CDR3 is made up of 14 amino acids. CDR3 sequence (DNA): TGTGCCAGCAGGACTAGCGGGACGACCTACGAGCAGTACTTC. The encoded protein is CASRTSGTTYEQYF.

This clonotype was detected a few times. As DNA, the CDR3 is TGTGCCAGCAGTTTCTTACGAAAATCCACCGGGGAGCTGTTTTTT. Translation: CASSFLRKSTGELFF. The chain joins TRBV28 to TRBJ2-2, with D hard to call. CDR1 is MDHEN, CDR2 SYDVKM, per germline. V lost 3 bases and J lost 4, with 12 bases in between. This CDR3 contains 15 residues.

This clonotype has ten or more counts. This chain connects TRBV5-1 to TRBJ1-3, with D unclear. The CDR3 length is 12 residues. Germline V CDR1 and CDR2: SGHRS, YFSETQ. The V and J ends lost 4 bases and 3 bases respectively, with 5 bases between them. CDR3 protein: CASSDIGNTIYF. CDR3 DNA sequence: TGCGCCAGCAGCGACATTGGAAACACCATATATTTT.